The 23 T cell receptor beta chains given below trace back to one sample, sequenced in a study of cytomegalovirus exposure and HLA in healthy donors. The PCR was carried out with 60 Vbeta primers and 13 Jbeta primers. Some clones are missing from TCRdb's copy, which holds only in-frame ones; the method was immunoSEQ multiplex PCR. The sample carries about 120,000 clones, roughly 82% recorded once. Sequenced material: PBMCs. The receptors come from a woman aged 18-29 years in good health and CMV-seronegative.

This clone appeared a single time. J is TRBJ1-1 and V is TRBV13; no clear D gene. The CDR3 contains 11 residues. V lost 3 bases to trimming and J lost 6 bases, with 5 bases between them. Germline assignment: CDR1 PRHDT and CDR2 FYEKMQ (reference sequence). The CDR3 reads CASSLAPEAFF. The CDR3 nucleotides read TGTGCCAGCAGCTTGGCTCCTGAAGCTTTCTTT.

V is TRBV15 and J is TRBJ2-7, with TRBD1 identical over 10 bases. Germline CDR1 LNHNV, CDR2 YYDKDF (reference sequence). CDR3 length: 15 amino acids. Germline trimming cut 3 bases from V and 5 bases from J; bases unmatched to any gene: 7. The DNA for the CDR3 is TGTGCCACCAGCAGGGGTCGACAGGGGGCCCACGAGCAGTACTTC. Its translation is CATSRGRQGAHEQYF.

This chain uses TRBV4-3 with TRBJ1-5; 7 nucleotides match TRBD1. CDR1 and CDR2 from the germline V gene are LGHNA and YSLEER. The CDR3 extends over 14 amino acids. J lost 4 bases, V lost 4 bases, and 4 bases had no gene match. The CDR3 protein is CASSPGQLNQPQHF. The CDR3 bases are TGCGCCAGCAGCCCGGGACAGCTTAATCAGCCCCAGCATTTT.

This clone was picked up a small number of times. The gene calls are TRBV4-2 and TRBJ1-4; D ambiguous. The CDR3 consists of 15 residues. The V end was cut by 0 bases, the J end by 5 bases, with 10 bases between. Germline values: CDR1 LGHNA, CDR2 YNFKEQ. Written as DNA, the CDR3 is TGTGCCAGCAGCCAAGATCGCTCCGGGAATGAAAAACTGTTTTTT. Protein product: CASSQDRSGNEKLFF.

This chain connects TRBV9 to TRBJ2-1, with 13 bases identical to TRBD2. The V gene's germline CDR1 is SGDLS and CDR2 YYNGEE. Trimming cost V 4 bases and J 8 bases; bases outside gene matches: 15. The CDR3 loop spans 18 amino acids. The CDR3 DNA reads as TGTGCCAGCAGCCCCCCCGGGACTAGCGGGGCCAGAGGGTATGAGCAGTTCTTC. Amino acids: CASSPPGTSGARGYEQFF.

CDR3 bases: TGTGCCAGCAGCTTAGGAGGCAGGGCGAGCACAGATACGCAGTATTTT. It is translated as CASSLGGRASTDTQYF. The rearrangement links TRBV11-2 to TRBJ2-3, with TRBD1 as a possible D gene (5 bases). Germline V lookup: CDR1 SGHAT, CDR2 FQNNGV. Between the trimmed V and J ends, which lost 1 base and 0 bases, there was a span of 11 bases. This CDR3 is 16 amino acids long.

This rearrangement joins TRBV27 to TRBJ2-1, with 9 positions matching TRBD2. V lost 6 bases to trimming and J lost 3 bases; unmatched junction nucleotides: 6. This CDR3 region has 15 residues. Germline V gives CDR1 MNHEY, CDR2 SMNVEV (reference sequence). CDR3 DNA sequence: TGTGCCAGCAGGTCAGCGGGAGGAGGCTACAATGAGCAGTTCTTC. Translation: CASRSAGGGYNEQFF.

The chain uses TRBV18 and TRBJ2-5; 12 bases fit TRBD1. V lost 4 bases, J lost 4 bases, and 7 bases stayed unmatched. The germline V gene encodes CDR1 KGHSH and CDR2 LQKENI. The CDR3 covers 16 residues. The CDR3 bases are TGTGCCAGCTCACGCACCGGGACAGGGGGCATAGAGACCCAGTACTTC. It specifies CASSRTGTGGIETQYF.

The rearrangement joins TRBV5-1 to TRBJ1-5, with D hard to call. Germline CDR1 reads SGHRS; CDR2 reads YFSETQ. V was shortened by 0 bases and J by 5 bases, with 9 bases between the two germline ends. The CDR3 totals 14 residues. CDR3 region: CASSLELFDQPQHF. The CDR3 bases are TGCGCCAGCAGCTTGGAGCTCTTCGATCAGCCCCAGCATTTT. Looking up the rest from reference TRBV5-1 and TRBJ1-5 gives the full variable domain: KAGVTQTPRYLIKTRGQQVTLSCSPISGHRSVSWYQQTPGQGLQFLFEYFSETQRNKGNFPGRFSGRQFSNSRSEMNVSTLELGDSALYLCASSLELFDQPQHFGDGTRLSIL.

The rearrangement links TRBV5-1 to TRBJ2-7; unclear D gene. V shed 1 base and J shed 3 bases, with 5 bases lying between them. The CDR3 extends over 12 amino acids. Germline loops: CDR1 SGHRS, CDR2 YFSETQ. DNA for the CDR3: TGCGCCAGCAGCTTGACTAACTACGAGCAGTACTTC. Its protein is CASSLTNYEQYF.

The chain combines TRBV5-1 with TRBJ2-3; unclear D gene. Trimming cost V 4 bases and J 4 bases, with 19 bases left between them. In germline, CDR1 is SGHRS, CDR2 YFSETQ. The CDR3 covers 16 residues. CDR3 in amino acids: CASSPRDGPRADTQYF. Here the CDR3 DNA reads TGCGCCAGCAGCCCTCGAGATGGGCCTCGCGCAGATACGCAGTATTTT.

The rearrangement links TRBV5-1 to TRBJ2-1; D uncertain. Germline loops: CDR1 SGHRS, CDR2 YFSETQ. V was shortened by 7 bases and J by 0 bases, with 8 bases between the two germline ends. CDR3 length equals 13 residues. CDR3 DNA: TGCGCCAGCTCGATGAGCTCCTACAATGAGCAGTTCTTC. Amino acids: CASSMSSYNEQFF.

This clone was seen only once. This chain joins TRBV10-3 and TRBJ2-1; 10 nucleotides line up with TRBD2. The CDR3 extends over 16 amino acids. Germline values: CDR1 ENHRY, CDR2 SYGVKD. The V and J ends lost 7 bases and 9 bases, in that order; junction bases with no gene match: 15. The CDR3 sequence is CAINPSERGGTGEQFF. CDR3 nucleotides: TGTGCCATCAACCCCTCGGAGCGGGGGGGCACGGGTGAGCAGTTCTTC.

The chain has TRBV13 and TRBJ2-7; 9 nucleotides match TRBD2. Germline V gene data show CDR1 as PRHDT and CDR2 as FYEKMQ (reference sequence). Losses at the gene ends were 2 bases for V and 10 bases for J; bases not matched to a gene: 9. The CDR3 consists of 14 residues. The CDR3 is CASSLSRGRARQYF. The CDR3 DNA reads as TGTGCCAGCAGCTTAAGCCGCGGGAGGGCCCGTCAGTACTTC.

The J gene is TRBJ2-1, the V gene TRBV7-9, with D maybe TRBD1 (6 bases). The germline CDR1 and CDR2 sequences are SEHNR and FQNEAQ (reference sequence). Trimming cost V 2 bases and J 7 bases, with 12 bases left between them. The CDR3 spans 14 residues. This CDR3 is CASSLSGTSNEQFF. In nucleotides, the CDR3 is TGTGCCAGCAGCTTATCCGGGACATCAAATGAGCAGTTCTTC. Filled out from reference TRBV7-9 and TRBJ2-1, the complete variable domain reads DTGVSQNPRHKITKRGQNVTFRCDPISEHNRLYWYRQTLGQGPEFLTYFQNEAQLEKSRLLSDRFSAERPKGSFSTLEIQRTEQGDSAMYLCASSLSGTSNEQFFGPGTRLTVL.

This clone was seen a handful of times. The rearrangement joins TRBV19 to TRBJ1-1; D perhaps matches TRBD1 (5 bases). Germline-derived CDR1 and CDR2 are LNHDA and SQIVND (reference sequence). The CDR3 extends over 14 amino acids. Trimming removed 7 bases at V and 11 bases at J, with 23 bases between. Here the CDR3 DNA reads TGTGCCAGTACCCCCCAGCAGGGCTTGGGTGTGGCTTTCTTT. Amino acid sequence: CASTPQQGLGVAFF.

The chain is built from TRBV5-5 and TRBJ1-1; D is unresolved. The length of the CDR3 is 12 residues. Germline V CDR1 and CDR2: SGHKS, YYEKEE (reference sequence). V lost 6 bases and J 0 bases, leaving 6 bases between the germline ends. The CDR3 DNA reads as TGTGCCAGCACAGACATGAACACTGAAGCTTTCTTT. Translated: CASTDMNTEAFF.

This clone was picked up a small number of times. The CDR3 bases are TGTGCCAGCAGACAGGATGGTCTCTACGAGCAGTACTTC. It encodes CASRQDGLYEQYF. The genes are TRBV25-1 and TRBJ2-7; perhaps TRBD1 as D (5 bases). Trimming stripped 6 bases from V and 3 bases from J, with 12 bases between. Germline loops: CDR1 MGHDK, CDR2 SYGVNS. CDR3 length: 13 amino acids.

This chain links TRBV2 with TRBJ2-3, with 7 bases matching TRBD2. V gave up 4 bases and J gave up 8 bases; unmatched junction bases: 3. The germline CDR1 and CDR2 sequences are SNHLY and FYNNEI. This CDR3 comprises 12 residues. CDR3 amino acids: CASSGPGGTQYF. As DNA, the CDR3 is TGTGCCAGCAGTGGCCCGGGAGGTACGCAGTATTTT. The whole variable domain, remainder taken from reference TRBV2 and TRBJ2-3, is EPEVTQTPSHQVTQMGQEVILRCVPISNHLYFYWYRQILGQKVEFLVSFYNNEISEKSEIFDDQFSVERPDGSNFTLKIRSTKLEDSAMYFCASSGPGGTQYFGPGTRLTVL.

The V gene is TRBV4-1, the J gene TRBJ2-2, with D perhaps TRBD1 (6 bases). The CDR3 consists of 18 residues. Between the trimmed V and J ends, which lost 0 bases and 2 bases, there was a span of 16 bases. In germline, CDR1 is MGHRA, CDR2 YSYEKL. The CDR3 here is CASSQELGADGNTGELFF. The CDR3 coding sequence is TGCGCCAGCAGCCAAGAACTGGGGGCGGATGGAAACACCGGGGAGCTGTTTTTT.

Here the CDR3 reads CASSIVAGEGNEQFF. The CDR3 region has the DNA TGTGCCAGTAGTATAGTAGCGGGAGAGGGAAATGAGCAGTTCTTC. This chain links TRBV19 with TRBJ2-1; 9 bases match TRBD2. V lost 1 base, J lost 7 bases, and 5 bases stayed unmatched. The CDR3 is 15 amino acids. Germline CDR1 and CDR2: LNHDA and SQIVND (reference sequence).

This clone turned up a few times. The chain is built from TRBV27 and TRBJ2-1, with TRBD2 identical over 12 bases. The CDR3 has 15 amino acids. Germline V gives CDR1 MNHEY, CDR2 SMNVEV (reference sequence). Unmatched junction bases numbered 3, after V lost 5 bases and J lost 4 bases. The CDR3 nucleotides are TGTGCCAGCAGTCGGACTAGCGGGGTGTACAATGAGCAGTTCTTC. This gives the protein CASSRTSGVYNEQFF.

This chain connects TRBV7-9 to TRBJ1-3; D uncertain. Germline values: CDR1 SEHNR, CDR2 FQNEAQ (reference sequence). Trimming pared 5 bases from V and 4 bases from J, leaving 6 bases between. The CDR3 is 12 residues long. The CDR3 DNA is TGTGCCAGCAGCCCAGGAGGAAACACCATATATTTT. Amino acid sequence: CASSPGGNTIYF. The variable domain in full, completed from reference TRBV7-9 and TRBJ1-3, reads DTGVSQNPRHKITKRGQNVTFRCDPISEHNRLYWYRQTLGQGPEFLTYFQNEAQLEKSRLLSDRFSAERPKGSFSTLEIQRTEQGDSAMYLCASSPGGNTIYFGEGSWLTVV.